This is a list of T cell receptor beta chains from one sample in a study of Ad26.COV2.S vaccination and SARS-CoV-2 variants. Clones were read by immunoSEQ multiplex PCR, and TCRdb kept only the in-frame ones, dropping some. The sample lists about 440,000 clones, 90% occurring once. The sample here was peripheral blood, taken in a trial of Ad26.COV2.S vaccine versus placebo. These receptors came from a person between 18 and 60 years old who received the Ad26.COV2.S COVID-19 vaccine or a placebo. CDR3s include the opening cysteine and the closing phenylalanine or tryptophan. D genes are given only for firm matches. The size field is filled for only some rows; it gives once, few, many or a size class.

TRBD1	TRBJ2-1	TRBV6-5	few	CASSYSSWTGDNEQFF	TGTGCCAGCAGTTACTCGTCGTGGACAGGAGACAATGAGCAGTTCTTC
TRBD1	TRBJ1-6	TRBV14	.	CASSLKGASPLHF	TGTGCCAGCAGCCTAAAGGGGGCATCACCCCTCCACTTT
.	TRBJ2-3	TRBV5-6	.	CASSFREITDTQYF	TGTGCCAGCAGTTTCCGGGAGATCACAGATACGCAGTATTTT
.	TRBJ2-7	TRBV10-3	.	CAISEKLSYEQYF	TGTGCCATCAGTGAGAAGCTGTCCTACGAGCAGTACTTC
.	TRBJ2-1	TRBV4-1	.	CASSHVGDNEQFF	TGCGCCAGCAGCCATGTTGGGGACAATGAGCAGTTCTTC
.	TRBJ2-7	TRBV15	.	CATSRARQNAHEQYF	TGTGCCACCAGCAGAGCGCGGCAGAATGCCCACGAGCAGTACTTC
TRBD1	TRBJ2-7	TRBV27	.	CASSLSGTGVGQGEQYF	TGTGCCAGCAGTTTATCCGGGACAGGGGTGGGCCAGGGTGAGCAGTACTTC
.	TRBJ2-3	TRBV10-3	.	CAISGGRPDTQYF	TGTGCCATCAGTGGTGGGAGGCCAGATACGCAGTATTTT
TRBD2	TRBJ2-5	TRBV7-2	.	CASSSTSGEGETQYF	TGTGCCAGCAGCTCGACTAGCGGAGAGGGGGAGACCCAGTACTTC
TRBD1	TRBJ1-1	TRBV6-2/TRBV6-3	.	CASSWGWGRGRMNTEAFF	TGTGCCAGCAGTTGGGGTTGGGGCAGGGGGCGAATGAACACTGAAGCTTTCTTT
.	TRBJ1-3	TRBV10-3	.	CAVGGRGYTGNTIYF	TGTGCCGTCGGGGGGAGAGGATACACTGGAAACACCATATATTTT
.	TRBJ2-7	TRBV5-4	few	CASSLRGTNEQYF	TGTGCCAGCAGCTTGAGGGGTACGAACGAGCAGTACTTC
TRBD2	TRBJ2-7	TRBV9	.	CASSSEASGTYEQYF	TGTGCCAGCAGCTCAGAGGCTAGCGGAACCTACGAGCAGTACTTC
.	TRBJ1-5	TRBV6-5	.	CASIGSHSNQPQHF	TGTGCCAGCATCGGCAGTCATAGCAATCAGCCCCAGCATTTT
TRBD1	TRBJ1-5	TRBV27	.	CASSWDRNQPQHF	TGTGCCAGCAGCTGGGACAGAAATCAGCCCCAGCATTTT
TRBD1	TRBJ2-3	TRBV30	.	CAWSAQGAPTITDTQYF	TGTGCCTGGAGTGCTCAGGGGGCCCCTACAATCACAGATACGCAGTATTTT
TRBD1	TRBJ2-5	TRBV25-1	.	CASSESRQGAFTETQYF	TGTGCCAGCAGTGAATCTCGACAGGGAGCCTTCACAGAGACCCAGTACTTC
.	TRBJ1-6	TRBV4-1	.	CASSPRGHSYNSPLHF	TGCGCCAGCAGCCCCCGCGGCCACTCCTATAATTCACCCCTCCACTTT
.	TRBJ1-3	TRBV9	.	CASSSMRGNTGNTIYF	TGTGCCAGCAGCTCCATGAGGGGGAACACTGGAAACACCATATATTTT
TRBD2	TRBJ2-3	TRBV14	.	CASRLAGADTQYF	TGTGCCAGCAGACTAGCGGGAGCAGATACGCAGTATTTT
TRBD2	TRBJ2-1	TRBV7-2	.	CASSLGTSTANEQFF	TGTGCCAGCAGCTTAGGGACTAGCACCGCCAATGAGCAGTTCTTC
TRBD2	TRBJ2-3	TRBV7-2	.	CASSLLAGDSDTQYF	TGTGCCAGCAGCTTACTAGCGGGAGATTCAGATACGCAGTATTTT
.	TRBJ2-6	TRBV3-1/TRBV3-2	.	CASSQEGKDSSGANVLTF	TGTGCCAGCAGCCAAGAGGGGAAGGACTCCTCTGGGGCCAACGTCCTGACTTTC
.	TRBJ2-1	TRBV2	.	CASSEELDVNEQFF	TGTGCCAGCAGTGAAGAACTAGATGTGAATGAGCAGTTCTTC
TRBD2	TRBJ2-1	TRBV4-1	.	CASSQGPQSGRGYEQFF	TGCGCCAGCAGCCAAGGGCCTCAAAGCGGGAGGGGGTATGAGCAGTTCTTC
.	TRBJ2-1	TRBV20-1	.	CSARGNNEQFF	TGCAGTGCTAGGGGGAACAATGAGCAGTTCTTC
.	TRBJ1-5	TRBV4-1	.	CASSHNAPGISNQPQHF	TGCGCCAGCAGCCACAATGCGCCAGGGATTAGCAATCAGCCCCAGCATTTT
.	TRBJ1-5	TRBV19	.	CASSVYSVPSNQPQHF	TGTGCCAGTAGTGTCTACTCGGTGCCTAGCAATCAGCCCCAGCATTTT
TRBD2	TRBJ2-2	TRBV19	.	CASSTGLAGASSGELFF	TGTGCCAGTAGTACAGGACTAGCGGGAGCGTCGAGCGGGGAGCTGTTTTTT
.	TRBJ2-1	TRBV7-3	.	CASADTYYNEQFF	TGTGCCAGCGCGGACACTTACTACAATGAGCAGTTCTTC
TRBD1	TRBJ2-6	TRBV4-2	once	CASSYLGPGQGAHGANVLTF	TGTGCCAGCAGCTACCTCGGTCCGGGACAGGGGGCGCACGGGGCCAACGTCCTGACTTTC
.	TRBJ1-2	TRBV4-2	.	CASSQRPNPSSLNYGYTF	TGTGCCAGCAGCCAACGCCCGAATCCCAGCTCTCTCAACTATGGCTACACCTTC
.	TRBJ2-7	TRBV6-5	.	CASTRGRLSSYEQYF	TGTGCCAGCACCCGAGGACGGTTAAGCTCCTACGAGCAGTACTTC
TRBD1	TRBJ2-3	TRBV7-2	.	CASSLDRGRGAQYF	TGTGCCAGCAGCTTAGACAGGGGGCGAGGAGCGCAGTATTTT
TRBD1	TRBJ2-2	TRBV7-2	.	CASSSTTGGPGELFF	TGTGCCAGCAGCTCAACCACAGGGGGTCCCGGGGAGCTGTTTTTT
.	TRBJ2-3	TRBV7-8	.	CASRLRDSDTQYF	TGTGCCAGCAGGCTACGGGACTCAGATACGCAGTATTTT
.	TRBJ2-7	TRBV18	.	CASSPPDSENEQYF	TGTGCCAGCTCACCCCCCGACAGCGAGAACGAGCAGTACTTC
.	TRBJ2-1	TRBV19	.	CASSIARAGEQFF	TGTGCCAGTAGTATCGCCAGGGCGGGTGAGCAGTTCTTC
.	TRBJ2-5	TRBV4-2	.	CASSQLMVGGGLRQETQYF	TGTGCCAGCAGCCAACTGATGGTGGGGGGAGGTCTAAGGCAAGAGACCCAGTACTTC
TRBD2	TRBJ2-1	TRBV6-5	.	CASSSGLAGASEQFF	TGTGCCAGCAGCTCGGGACTAGCGGGAGCGAGTGAGCAGTTCTTC
.	TRBJ2-1	TRBV11-2	.	CASSLVRSSYNEQFF	TGTGCCAGCAGCTTAGTCCGTAGCTCCTACAATGAGCAGTTCTTC
TRBD1	TRBJ1-5	TRBV28	.	CASSRTGGENQPQHF	TGTGCCAGCAGTCGGACAGGGGGAGAGAATCAGCCCCAGCATTTT
.	TRBJ1-1	TRBV18	.	CASSPARGNTEAFF	TGTGCCAGCTCACCGGCGAGAGGGAACACTGAAGCTTTCTTT
.	TRBJ1-1	TRBV11-2	.	CASSLGTSEAFF	TGTGCCAGCAGCCTAGGGACGAGTGAAGCTTTCTTT
.	TRBJ2-1	TRBV5-1	.	CASSFLGLDEQFF	TGCGCCAGCAGCTTTTTGGGGCTGGATGAGCAGTTCTTC
.	TRBJ2-7	TRBV6-5	.	CASSPSGLGLREQYF	TGTGCCAGCAGCCCCTCCGGGCTAGGCCTCCGCGAGCAGTACTTC